This T cell receptor beta chain was sequenced in a study of OX40 agonist ivuxolimab in advanced cancers. Overall study context: Patients were dosed intravenously with ivuxolimab at 0.01 to 10 mg/kg every 2 weeks. Mean age around 64 years, range about 20 to 85; around 80% male. Study conclusions and caveats: Clones of CD4+ and CD8+ blood T cells grew by week 6 at doses of 0.1 to 3.0 mg/kg.

The V end lost 5 bases, the J end lost 2 bases, and 13 bases lay between the germline ends. The CDR3 has 14 amino acids. Germline CDR1 reads LNHDA; CDR2 reads SQIVND (reference sequence). To note about this clone: What it recognizes is unknown.

Assay: immunoSEQ multiplex PCR; the TCRdb copy retains only in-frame clones and omits some. The sample contains about 62,000 clones, approximately 81% of which appear only once. This TCR was recovered from an adult with an advanced solid tumor such as melanoma, head and neck, liver or kidney cancer. Sample: CD4+ or CD8+ T cells sorted from blood, taken in a trial of the OX40 agonist ivuxolimab. This sequence joins TRBV19 and TRBJ2-7, with D unresolved. The CDR3 sequence: CASSPRGGTYEQYF. CDR3 sequence (DNA): TGTGCCAGTAGTCCCCGTGGTGGTACCTACGAGCAGTACTTC.